What follows are 4 T cell receptor beta chains derived from one specimen sequenced in a study of shared clonotypes between healthy human individuals. Libraries were prepared by immunoSEQ multiplex PCR; TCRdb keeps only in-frame clonotypes and omits some of them. The repertoire consists of more than 900,000 clones, with about 84% occurring once and the leading ten covering 0.61%. Sequencing used memory CD4+ T cells from PBMCs. Described subset: CD45RA-negative fraction. These receptors were collected from a man younger than 35 in good health. Some clones in this sample may be carry-over from other donors' samples.

The J gene is TRBJ2-1, the V gene TRBV11-2, with 10 bases identical to TRBD2. CDR1 and CDR2 from the germline V gene are SGHAT and FQNNGV. The CDR3 is 15 residues long. V lost 6 bases to trimming and J lost 1 base; unmatched junction nucleotides: 3. The CDR3 reads CASRKLAGSYNEQFF. For the CDR3, the DNA is TGTGCCAGCAGAAAACTAGCGGGGTCCTACAATGAGCAGTTCTTC. The full variable domain, with the rest looked up from reference TRBV11-2 and TRBJ2-1, is EAGVAQSPRYKIIEKRQSVAFWCNPISGHATLYWYQQILGQGPKLLIQFQNNGVVDDSQLPKDRFSAERLKGVDSTLKIQPAKLEDSAVYLCASRKLAGSYNEQFFGPGTRLTVL.

The rearrangement links TRBV5-1 to TRBJ1-1; 10 bases agree with TRBD1. The CDR3 extends over 14 amino acids. The junction had 5 bases not matched to a gene; V was cut back by 2 bases and J by 7 bases. Per the germline V gene, CDR1 is SGHRS and CDR2 is YFSETQ. The CDR3 nucleotides read TGCGCCAGCAGCTTCGGACAGGGGGGTGATGAAGCTTTCTTT. It is translated as CASSFGQGGDEAFF.

This chain joins TRBV5-1 and TRBJ2-7; 11 bases are shared with TRBD1. The J segment lost 2 bases and the V segment lost 3 bases, leaving 4 bases of the junction unmatched. The CDR3 runs to 15 residues. Per germline, CDR1 SGHRS and CDR2 YFSETQ. CDR3 loop: CASSSPGQGAYEQYF. CDR3 DNA sequence: TGCGCCAGCAGCTCTCCGGGACAGGGGGCCTACGAGCAGTACTTC.

The chain employs TRBV29-1 and TRBJ2-1; possibly TRBD2 for D (6 bases). The CDR3 covers 14 residues. In germline, CDR1 is SQVTM, CDR2 ANQGSEA. Trimming removed 1 base from V and 9 bases from J, with 16 bases in between. CDR3 sequence (DNA): TGCAGCGTTGAAGGGATGACTAGTGGGGGTGAGCAGTTCTTC. Translating gives CSVEGMTSGGEQFF.